The 17 T cell receptor beta chains below were found in one sample sequenced in a study of CD4+ T cells in melanoma. Clones were sequenced by immunoSEQ multiplex PCR, and TCRdb holds only the in-frame ones, with some missing. The sample contains 52,000 or so clones, approximately 70% of which appear only once. The sample consisted of tumor tissue. These receptors all come from a human donor with melanoma.

The chain recombines TRBV18 with TRBJ2-5; D unclear. Trimming cost V 3 bases and J 4 bases, with 9 bases left between them. Germline values: CDR1 KGHSH, CDR2 LQKENI. There are 13 residues in the CDR3. CDR3 coding DNA: TGTGCCAGCTCACCGTCAGCAGGAGAGACCCAGTACTTC. It specifies CASSPSAGETQYF.

This rearrangement joins TRBV10-2 to TRBJ1-2, with D possibly matching TRBD1 (5 bases). In germline, CDR1 is WSHSY, CDR2 SAAADI. This CDR3 comprises 12 residues. V lost 3 bases and J lost 5, with 7 bases in between. Written as DNA, the CDR3 is TGCGCCAGCAGTGACCGGGGGTATGGCTACACCTTC. It translates to CASSDRGYGYTF.

The chain is built from TRBV19 and TRBJ1-1; D call uncertain. The V end lost 5 bases, the J end lost 7 bases, and 17 bases lay between the germline ends. Germline CDR1 is LNHDA and CDR2 is SQIVND (reference sequence). The CDR3 loop spans 14 amino acids. DNA for the CDR3: TGTGCCAGTAGTCTAATTAATCGGGGAGATGAAGCTTTCTTT. As protein: CASSLINRGDEAFF.

This CDR3 reads CASHKLLSYEQYF. The CDR3 DNA reads TGTGCCAGCCATAAACTTCTCTCCTACGAGCAGTACTTC. The J gene is TRBJ2-7, the V gene TRBV28; unclear D gene. CDR1 and CDR2 (germline): MDHEN, SYDVKM. This CDR3 is 13 amino acids long. Trimming pared 8 bases from V and 0 bases from J, leaving 11 bases between.

This clone was seen once. The chain couples TRBV5-4 to TRBJ1-2, with TRBD1 matching 12 bases. The CDR3 has 16 amino acids. V shed 4 bases, J shed 4 bases, and the junction held 8 bases outside the gene matches. Germline assignment: CDR1 SGHNT and CDR2 YYREEE (reference sequence). CDR3 amino acids: CASSTGGTGGSYGYTF. In DNA, the CDR3 is TGTGCCAGCAGCACGGGGGGGACAGGGGGCTCCTATGGCTACACCTTC.

The V and J genes are TRBV19 and TRBJ1-3; the D is unclear. V lost 0 bases to trimming and J lost 2 bases, with 11 bases between them. The CDR3 is 16 residues long. Germline CDR1 and CDR2: LNHDA and SQIVND (reference sequence). As DNA, the CDR3 is TGTGCCAGTAGTATAGATGGCCGAAACGCTGGAAACACCATATATTTT. Protein sequence: CASSIDGRNAGNTIYF.

This chain joins TRBV7-2 and TRBJ2-3; D might be TRBD2 (5 bases). V lost 0 bases and J 6 bases, leaving 10 bases between the germline ends. The CDR3 covers 14 residues. Per the germline V gene, CDR1 is SGHTA and CDR2 is FQGNSA. The CDR3 reads CASSLANERDTQYF. The CDR3 region has the DNA TGTGCCAGCAGCTTAGCCAACGAGCGGGATACGCAGTATTTT.

This chain links TRBV6-5 with TRBJ1-4; TRBD1 matches 7 bases. The J segment lost 5 bases and the V segment lost 5 bases, leaving 5 bases of the junction unmatched. Germline V gene data show CDR1 as MNHEY and CDR2 as SVGAGI. CDR3 size: 14 residues. The CDR3 DNA reads TGTGCCAGCAGTGAGGACAGGAAAAATGAAAAACTGTTTTTT. This encodes CASSEDRKNEKLFF.

J is TRBJ1-1 and V is TRBV28; tentatively, D is TRBD1 (6 bases). The V gene's germline CDR1 is MDHEN and CDR2 SYDVKM. This CDR3 is built from 13 residues. Trimming cost V 3 bases and J 7 bases, with 12 bases left between them. CDR3 amino acids: CASSLGARGEAFF. DNA of the CDR3: TGTGCCAGCAGTTTGGGGGCCCGGGGTGAAGCTTTCTTT. Using reference TRBV28 and TRBJ1-1 for the parts outside the CDR3, the full variable domain is DVKVTQSSRYLVKRTGEKVFLECVQDMDHENMFWYRQDPGLGLRLIYFSYDVKMKEKGDIPEGYSVSREKKERFSLILESASTNQTSMYLCASSLGARGEAFFGQGTRLTVV.

This clone was seen many times. The chain is built from TRBV6-1 and TRBJ2-1; 7 nucleotides match TRBD1. The CDR3 consists of 12 residues. J was trimmed by 7 bases and V by 6 bases; bases with no gene match: 3. Germline loops: CDR1 MNHNS, CDR2 SASEGT. DNA for the CDR3: TGTGCCAGCAGCCCGACAGGGAATGAGCAGTTCTTC. This codes for CASSPTGNEQFF.

The chain employs TRBV7-9 and TRBJ1-1; D unresolved. Looked up from germline, CDR1 is SEHNR and CDR2 is FQNEAQ (reference sequence). CDR3 length equals 14 residues. V was pared by 1 base and J by 1 base, with 7 bases between. CDR3 residues: CASSLVFPNTEAFF. CDR3 DNA sequence: TGTGCCAGCAGCTTAGTTTTTCCGAACACTGAAGCTTTCTTT.

The chain employs TRBV5-4 and TRBJ2-1, with D perhaps matching TRBD1 or TRBD2 (5 bases each). V was shortened by 4 bases and J by 4 bases, with 9 bases between the two germline ends. Germline CDR1 reads SGHNT; CDR2 reads YYREEE (reference sequence). This CDR3 comprises 13 residues. The CDR3 coding sequence is TGTGCCAGCAGCCAGGGACCATACAATGAGCAGTTCTTC. Residues: CASSQGPYNEQFF.

There are many counts of this clone. This chain joins TRBV5-1 and TRBJ1-1, with no clear D. The CDR3 runs to 12 residues. The germline gives CDR1 SGHRS, CDR2 YFSETQ. V lost 0 bases and J 10 bases, leaving 10 bases between the germline ends. CDR3 bases: TGCGCCAGCAGCTTGGACCGGGGTGCAGCTTTCTTT. Protein sequence: CASSLDRGAAFF.

The chain couples TRBV9 to TRBJ2-3, with D perhaps TRBD1 or TRBD2 (6 bases each). V was shortened by 0 bases and J by 3 bases, with 14 bases between the two germline ends. Germline V gives CDR1 SGDLS, CDR2 YYNGEE. This CDR3 has 16 amino acids. The CDR3 region is CASSVAGGLRTDTQYF. The CDR3 DNA reads as TGTGCCAGCAGCGTAGCTGGGGGGCTCAGGACAGATACGCAGTATTTT.

This sequence joins TRBV11-2 and TRBJ1-1; weak D call: TRBD1 (5 bases). V was cut by 2 bases and J by 1 base, with 11 bases left in between. Germline lookup yields CDR1 SGHAT and CDR2 FQNNGV. The CDR3 loop spans 15 amino acids. CDR3 DNA: TGTGCCAGCAGCTTATGGGGAGGGGCGAACACTGAAGCTTTCTTT. This gives the protein CASSLWGGANTEAFF.

The chain combines TRBV7-3 with TRBJ1-2, with 9 positions matching TRBD1. Germline V gene lookup returns CDR1 SGHTA and CDR2 FQGTGA. V gave up 2 bases and J gave up 4 bases; unmatched junction bases: 5. This CDR3 spans 15 amino acids. The CDR3 loop reads CASSLAPTGGYGYTF. The CDR3 DNA reads as TGTGCCAGCAGCTTAGCCCCGACAGGGGGCTATGGCTACACCTTC.

CDR3 sequence reads: CASSGEGQGMREQYF. The DNA for the CDR3 is TGCGCCAGCAGCGGGGAAGGACAGGGGATGCGAGAGCAGTACTTC. V gene TRBV5-1 combines with J gene TRBJ2-7; 9 nucleotides line up with TRBD1. The V gene end was trimmed by 4 bases and the J gene end by 7 bases; junction bases not matched to a gene: 12. Germline V gene data show CDR1 as SGHRS and CDR2 as YFSETQ. The CDR3 spans 15 residues.